This T cell receptor (beta chain) was identified in a study of CD8 T cells in Susac syndrome (dated by TCRdb to about 2019). At the level of the whole study: Whether CD8+ T cell activation and differentiation in Susac syndrome was antigen driven was tested using repertoire sequencing. The study compared CD8+ T cell repertoire clonality among 12 healthy donors, around 14 Susac syndrome patients and 15 multiple sclerosis patients.

CDR1 and CDR2, per the germline V gene, are MDHEN and SYDVKM. At the junction V is shortened by 3 bases and J by 2 bases, with 15 bases in between. The CDR3 has 16 amino acids, counting the end cysteine and phenylalanine. The read is trimmed to its CDR3 DNA, 48 bases read in frame from base 1. Peripheral blood CD8+ and CD4+ T cells from healthy donors, Susac syndrome patients and multiple sclerosis patients were profiled by high-throughput TCR beta sequencing. Treatment-naive patients with stable or active relapsing-remitting disease fulfilling revised McDonald criteria were used as multiple sclerosis controls. CD8+ TEMRA cells were enriched by FACS, while bulk CD8+ and CD4+ T cells were purified by magnetic negative isolation. Blood was collected in EDTA tubes and processed within 24 hours, with PBMCs isolated through density gradient centrifugation. PBMCs intended for TCR sequencing were frozen in liquid nitrogen and were later thawed in a 37 degrees C water bath. A purity of at least 90% was achieved for sorted or isolated CD4+, CD8+ and CD8+ TEMRA cells.

RNA was extracted using the RNeasy kit, and roughly 0.45 to 1 microgram was reverse transcribed with random hexamers. The immunoSEQ multiplex PCR assay, which covers 54 Vbeta and 13 Jbeta segments, was used to amplify TCR beta CDR3 regions. Bias from PCR amplification was corrected by using a synthetic template baseline for primer optimization and for computational correction. In the original analysis: Reads were assigned to V, D and J genes according to IMGT and analyzed in immunoSEQ Analyzer, with only productive sequences retained. To calculate clonality, Shannon entropy was normalized by log2 of the number of productive unique sequences and then subtracted from one. For each patient and control, public and private clones were evaluated among the 100 most prevalent clones. A clone was defined as Susac-specific if it was absent from the healthy and MS cohorts, from some 1,100 published viral clones and from other ImmuneACCESS disease sequences. TCRdb's own reprocessing of the public reads used fastp at Q25 and MiXCR and kept productive beta chains. Identical CDR3 proteins give one entry, which carries the most common genes and DNA. TCRdb assigned the V and J calls; the authors' analysis was not used. The sample yields some 300,000 distinct CDR3 sequences; approximately 85% were counted once. The ten largest make up approximately 0.2% of the sample.

About this clonotype itself: Its recognized antigen is unknown. No much larger clone exists at a distance of one base, and base qualities are not known.

Results the study describes overall, beyond this receptor: The TCR sequencing and HLA analysis was acknowledged to have included a relatively small number of individuals.

The sample was CD8+ T cells from PBMCs. Recombination connected TRBV28 to TRBJ2-3, and possibly TRBD2, on 6 matching bases. The receptor's source is a human donor with multiple sclerosis. CDR3 sequence: CASSLATSRSTDTQYF. The base sequence is TGTGCCAGCAGTTTGGCCACTAGCCGATCCACAGATACGCAGTATTTT.